The sequence of this TCR beta chain was determined in a study of T cell responses to AZD1222 COVID-19 vaccine. Germline lookup yields CDR1 LNHDA and CDR2 SQIVND (reference sequence). V dropped 6 bases and J dropped 1 base, with 19 bases sitting between them. The CDR3 totals 17 residues. Profiled with immunoSEQ multiplex PCR; TCRdb holds only in-frame clones, not every one. Of over 100,000 clones in the sample, about 87% are singletons; the top ten hold roughly 12%. Sample share makes this clone medium-sized. Here the sequenced sample was peripheral blood, taken on day 0 of AZD1222 vaccination. V usage is TRBV19 and J usage is TRBJ2-1; D possibly corresponds to TRBD2 (5 bases). The TCR originated in an adult in good health. The DNA of the CDR3 is TGTGCCAGTAGCCCGACCGTTGCTAGAGGGTCCTACAATGAGCAGTTCTTC. The encoded protein is CASSPTVARGSYNEQFF. Full variable domain (missing parts from reference TRBV19 and TRBJ2-1): DGGITQSPKYLFRKEGQNVTLSCEQNLNHDAMYWYRQDPGQGLRLIYYSQIVNDFQKGDIAEGYSVSREKKESFPLTVTSAQKNPTAFYLCASSPTVARGSYNEQFFGPGTRLTVL.